This T cell receptor beta chain comes out of a study of memory CD4+ T cells and cytomegalovirus serostatus (dated by TCRdb to between 2017 and 2020). Notes on the research overall: A total of some 33 healthy Belgian adults, of whom 9 were CMV seropositive and approximately 25 were CMV seronegative, were included in the cohort. The study sequenced CD4+ memory TCRbeta repertoires of a Belgian cohort with known cytomegalovirus serostatus to replicate a published TCR-based CMV serostatus classifier.

On this clone: Its antigen is still unknown. There are no base qualities to consult, and no much larger clone falls within one base.

Including the terminal cysteine and phenylalanine, the CDR3 comprises 13 residues. Here the CDR3 DNA is all that survives: 39 bases in frame from base 1. Compared with germline, V lacks 0 bases and J lacks 4 bases; bases without a gene match: 0. The germline V gene specifies SGHRS as CDR1 and YFSETQ as CDR2. On the study overall, not on this receptor specifically: Only CD4+CD45RO+ memory cells were sequenced, in contrast to the original study, which included naive and memory CD4+ and CD8+ populations. A median bootstrapped AUC of around 0.94 with a 95% CI of 0.76-1.00 was achieved on the Belgian cohort by the original-framework classifier. Of 164 previously reported CMV-associated TCRbeta sequences, approximately 64 appeared in the CD4+ memory repertoires, each in one to five individuals. For CMV serostatus prediction, a median bootstrapped AUC of approximately 0.95 was reached with the original framework, and a median bootstrapped AUC of approximately 0.89 was reached with a US-trained random forest. Results were interpreted as suggesting that the CMV-associated TCR signature is largely present in the CD4+ memory repertoire.

Single viable CD3+CD4+CD8-CD45RO+ cells were sorted as memory CD4+ T cells on a FACSAria II. CMV serostatus was determined using a Roche Elecsys assay that detects serum IgG against CMV pp150, pp28, p38 and p52. Following thawing, total CD4+ T cells were enriched through positive selection using CD4 magnetic microbeads. The samples came from a separate study whose specific focus was interrogating the CD4+ T cell memory repertoire. Peripheral blood mononuclear cells were isolated and cryopreserved according to standard operating procedures, and serum was stored at -80 degrees C. Staining used CD3-PerCP (BW264/56), CD4-APC (RPA-T4), CD45RO-PE (UCHT1) and CD8-Pacific Orange (3B5) antibodies, with Sytox blue excluding non-viable cells. Genomic DNA was extracted from sorted cells with the Quick-DNA Microprep Kit. Amplification of TCRbeta DNA was done with the immunoSEQ hsTCRbeta kit, following the protocol from the manufacturer. An Illumina MiSeq instrument was used to sequence the TCRbeta libraries. In the source study's methods: Once out-of-frame sequences had been removed, approximately 2,000,000 distinct TCRbeta sequences were left, which works out to an average of around 73,000 per individual. Each individual was scored by the count of 150 or so previously reported CMV-associated TCRbeta sequences and the total productive distinct TCRbeta count. A beta-binomial model was reimplemented in Python, and scikit-learn random forests with default parameters were trained on data from the US cohort. Classifier performance on the Belgian cohort was summarized as median AUC with percentile confidence intervals over 10,000 bootstrap iterations. The table was pulled from immuneACCESS by TCRdb, which kept in-frame rearrangements only. Such tables lose some clones; where checked, under half of the loss comes from unresolved V genes, and the rest has no known cause. The D gene and trimming were derived from the DNA, and the V and J assignments and clone size from that table. In this sample the table shows roughly 50,000 clones, roughly 84% of which occur a single time. The ten largest clonotypes hold 0.5% of the sample.

The sequenced material came from memory CD4+ T cells from blood. The clonotype was recovered from an adult in good health and CMV-seronegative. Some clones in this sample may be carry-over from other donors' samples. The rearranged segments are TRBV5-1 and TRBJ1-2, with 7 junctional bases fitting TRBD1. The nucleotide sequence is given as TGCGCCAGCAGCTTGGACAGGGGCTATGGCTACACCTTC. Its product reads: CASSLDRGYGYTF.